The 26 T cell receptor beta chains in this list originate from one sample, sequenced in a study of blood T cell repertoires in COVID-19. Sequenced by immunoSEQ multiplex PCR; TCRdb stores in-frame clones only, minus some. The sample comprises about 350,000 clones, about 89% of which are singletons, and less than 6% rests with the top ten. The sample taken for sequencing was PBMCs or T cells enriched from blood (not recorded which). These receptors came from a woman younger than 45 who had recovered from COVID-19.

The chain has TRBV19 and TRBJ1-1, with a weak D call TRBD1 (6 bases). Germline lookup yields CDR1 LNHDA and CDR2 SQIVND (reference sequence). Trimming took off 5 bases at V and 0 bases at J, with 19 bases between the two ends. CDR3 length: 17 residues. The DNA for the CDR3 is TGTGCCAGTAGTGGTTGGAGGGGGGGAGAGATGAACACTGAAGCTTTCTTT. It specifies CASSGWRGGEMNTEAFF. Full variable domain (remainder filled in from reference TRBV19 and TRBJ1-1): DGGITQSPKYLFRKEGQNVTLSCEQNLNHDAMYWYRQDPGQGLRLIYYSQIVNDFQKGDIAEGYSVSREKKESFPLTVTSAQKNPTAFYLCASSGWRGGEMNTEAFFGQGTRLTVV.

The chain couples TRBV2 to TRBJ2-7; 9 nucleotides align to TRBD1. The CDR3 is 15 residues long. With 4 bases clipped from V and 6 bases from J, the junction kept 10 bases outside the gene matches. Germline V lookup: CDR1 SNHLY, CDR2 FYNNEI. This chain's CDR3 is CASSGQQGAWGEQYF. The CDR3 nucleotides are TGTGCCAGCAGTGGCCAACAGGGGGCATGGGGCGAGCAGTACTTC.

The chain combines TRBV5-1 with TRBJ1-1, with a weak D call TRBD1 (5 bases). CDR1 SGHRS and CDR2 YFSETQ come from the germline V gene. The V gene lost 5 bases and the J gene lost 3 bases, with 14 bases spanning the gap. The CDR3 is 14 amino acids. This CDR3 reads CASRAGNLDTEAFF. Written as DNA, the CDR3 is TGCGCCAGCAGGGCAGGGAATCTGGACACTGAAGCTTTCTTT.

The chain uses TRBV11-2 and TRBJ2-1; D is undetermined. The CDR3 is made up of 14 amino acids. V was clipped by 5 bases and J by 4 bases, with 12 bases between them. CDR1 and CDR2 (germline): SGHAT, FQNNGV. The CDR3 here is CASSPERQYNEQFF. The CDR3 nucleotides are TGTGCCAGCAGCCCAGAGAGGCAGTACAATGAGCAGTTCTTC.

The chain couples TRBV5-1 to TRBJ1-1; TRBD1 agrees at 7 bases. The V and J ends lost 4 bases and 7 bases, in that order; junction bases with no gene match: 10. Germline-derived CDR1 and CDR2 are SGHRS and YFSETQ. This CDR3 has 14 residues. DNA of the CDR3: TGCGCCAGCAGCGCAACAGGGGCGGCGGGTGAAGCTTTCTTT. Translation gives CASSATGAAGEAFF.

The chain carries TRBV6-5 and TRBJ2-7; 9 bases map to TRBD1. V lost 7 bases and J lost 2; bases outside the gene matches: 6. CDR1 MNHEY and CDR2 SVGAGI come from the germline V gene. This CDR3 is built from 14 residues. CDR3 DNA sequence: TGTGCCAGCAACCCACGGGACAGGGCCTACGAGCAGTACTTC. Protein sequence: CASNPRDRAYEQYF.

V and J are TRBV11-3 and TRBJ2-3, with D perhaps TRBD1 (6 bases). The CDR3 contains 14 residues. V was trimmed by 0 bases and J by 3 bases, leaving 7 bases between them. The germline V gene encodes CDR1 SGHNT and CDR2 YENEEA. The CDR3 DNA is TGTGCCAGCAGCTTAGACAGGGGTACAGATACGCAGTATTTT. Translated: CASSLDRGTDTQYF.

This clone was seen just once. The V and J genes are TRBV11-2 and TRBJ2-7, with TRBD1 matching over 9 bases. Germline CDR1 reads SGHAT; CDR2 reads FQNNGV. With 5 bases clipped from V and 6 bases from J, the junction kept 14 bases outside the gene matches. The CDR3 is 16 amino acids. CDR3 DNA sequence: TGTGCCAGCAGCCCGAACAGGGGGCGCATCTCGCTCGAGCAGTACTTC. Protein sequence: CASSPNRGRISLEQYF. Looking up the rest from reference TRBV11-2 and TRBJ2-7 gives the full variable domain: EAGVAQSPRYKIIEKRQSVAFWCNPISGHATLYWYQQILGQGPKLLIQFQNNGVVDDSQLPKDRFSAERLKGVDSTLKIQPAKLEDSAVYLCASSPNRGRISLEQYFGPGTRLTVT.

Written as DNA, the CDR3 is TGTGCCAGCAGAACATCTAACTATGGCTACACCTTC. Its protein product is CASRTSNYGYTF. V usage is TRBV6-5 and J usage is TRBJ1-2; D remains ambiguous. V was shortened by 6 bases and J by 0 bases, with 5 bases between the two germline ends. The V gene's germline CDR1 is MNHEY and CDR2 SVGAGI. There are 12 residues in the CDR3.

This sequence joins TRBV6-5 and TRBJ1-1; perhaps TRBD1 as D (5 bases). V was pared by 2 bases and J by 11 bases, with 12 bases between. Germline CDR1 MNHEY, CDR2 SVGAGI. The CDR3 loop spans 12 amino acids. CDR3 bases: TGTGCCAGCAGTTACAGGGGACTGGAGGCTTTCTTT. It translates to CASSYRGLEAFF.

V usage is TRBV2 and J usage is TRBJ2-5; perhaps TRBD1 as D (5 bases). The CDR3 contains 15 residues. The V gene's germline CDR1 is SNHLY and CDR2 FYNNEI. With 5 bases removed from V and 5 bases from J, the gap between germline ends came to 18 bases. The CDR3 region is CASSRVDSGWETQYF. CDR3 coding DNA: TGTGCCAGCAGTAGGGTCGACTCAGGGTGGGAGACCCAGTACTTC.

This clone showed up just a few times. The rearrangement uses TRBV2 and TRBJ1-2, with 10 positions matching TRBD1. The trim removed 5 bases at V and 4 bases at J, leaving 4 bases unmatched. The CDR3 runs to 14 residues. Germline CDR1 and CDR2: SNHLY and FYNNEI. CDR3 residues: CASSRTGGTYGYTF. The DNA of the CDR3 is TGTGCCAGCAGTCGGACAGGGGGTACCTATGGCTACACCTTC. The complete variable domain, with remaining parts taken from reference TRBV2 and TRBJ1-2, reads EPEVTQTPSHQVTQMGQEVILRCVPISNHLYFYWYRQILGQKVEFLVSFYNNEISEKSEIFDDQFSVERPDGSNFTLKIRSTKLEDSAMYFCASSRTGGTYGYTFGSGTRLTVV.

The rearrangement joins TRBV27 to TRBJ2-5; D may be TRBD2 (5 bases). V was pared by 8 bases and J by 2 bases, with 15 bases between. The CDR3 contains 14 residues. Germline-derived CDR1 and CDR2 are MNHEY and SMNVEV (reference sequence). The CDR3 is CASSASSVQETQYF. The CDR3, as DNA: TGTGCCAGCTCCGCTAGCTCTGTACAAGAGACCCAGTACTTC.

The chain combines TRBV5-5 with TRBJ2-3, with 9 nucleotides matching TRBD2. CDR1 is SGHKS and CDR2 is YYEKEE in the germline V gene (reference sequence). The length of the CDR3 is 16 residues. V lost 4 bases, J lost 2 bases, and 8 bases stayed unmatched. The CDR3 region is CASSPDSGGVTDTQYF. CDR3 coding DNA: TGTGCCAGCAGCCCTGATAGCGGGGGCGTCACAGATACGCAGTATTTT.

DNA for the CDR3: TGTGCCAGCAGCCCGAGACTAGGGACGGTGACCTACGAGCAGTACTTC. Its translation is CASSPRLGTVTYEQYF. The J gene is TRBJ2-7, the V gene TRBV11-2, with a weak D call TRBD2 (6 bases). The CDR3 spans 16 residues. The V gene's germline CDR1 is SGHAT and CDR2 FQNNGV. With 5 bases removed from V and 2 bases from J, the gap between germline ends came to 19 bases.

V usage is TRBV5-8 and J usage is TRBJ1-4, with D maybe TRBD1 (5 bases). The length of the CDR3 is 16 residues. With 4 bases removed from V and 6 bases from J, the gap between germline ends came to 19 bases. Per germline, CDR1 SGHTS and CDR2 YDEGEE. CDR3 in amino acids: CASSEGRTYPYEKLFF. DNA for the CDR3: TGTGCCAGCAGCGAGGGGAGGACATATCCCTATGAAAAACTGTTTTTT. The variable domain in full, with the rest retrieved from reference TRBV5-8 and TRBJ1-4, is EAGVTQSPTHLIKTRGQQATLRCSPISGHTSVYWYQQALGLGLQFLLWYDEGEERNRGNFPPRFSGRQFPNYSSELNVNALELEDSALYLCASSEGRTYPYEKLFFGSGTQLSVL.

The J gene is TRBJ1-5, the V gene TRBV19; no definite D call. This CDR3 has 13 residues. Germline V CDR1 and CDR2: LNHDA, SQIVND (reference sequence). Trimming pared 1 base from V and 6 bases from J, leaving 7 bases between. The CDR3 DNA is TGTGCCAGTAGTATAGCGGAGGGTCAGCCCCAGCATTTT. Its translation: CASSIAEGQPQHF.

J is TRBJ1-2 and V is TRBV3-1 (or the pseudogene TRBV3-2); D is undetermined. With 0 bases removed from V and 4 bases from J, the gap between germline ends came to 12 bases. The germline V gene has CDR1 LGHDT and CDR2 YNNKEL (reference sequence). This CDR3 is built from 15 residues. CDR3 in DNA: TGTGCCAGCAGCCAAGATAGCGGTGGCTTCTATGGCTACACCTTC. Translation gives CASSQDSGGFYGYTF.

The chain carries TRBV18 and TRBJ2-5; the D gene is possibly TRBD2 (6 bases). Trimming left V 0 bases short and J 5 bases short, with 13 bases between. There are 15 residues in the CDR3. Germline loops: CDR1 KGHSH, CDR2 LQKENI. The CDR3 nucleotides are TGTGCCAGCTCACCACCGGACTATAGCTGGGAGACCCAGTACTTC. Amino acid sequence: CASSPPDYSWETQYF.

The V gene is TRBV24-1, the J gene TRBJ1-2; TRBD1 agrees at 9 bases. Looked up from germline, CDR1 is KGHDR and CDR2 is SFDVKD. This CDR3 region has 16 residues. The V and J ends lost 3 bases and 3 bases, in that order; junction bases with no gene match: 7. The CDR3 spells CATSDNPGQGHYGYTF. Here the CDR3 DNA reads TGTGCCACCAGTGATAATCCGGGACAGGGTCACTATGGCTACACCTTC.

This chain links TRBV3-1 (or the pseudogene TRBV3-2) with TRBJ2-5; D not resolved. This CDR3 contains 11 residues. Germline assignment: CDR1 LGHDT and CDR2 YNNKEL (reference sequence). Trimming took 3 bases from V and 5 from J, leaving 4 bases between them. The CDR3 bases are TGTGCCAGCAGCCACCGTGAGACCCAGTACTTC. Protein: CASSHRETQYF.

The genes are TRBV7-9 and TRBJ1-3, with 7 bases identical to TRBD1. Germline CDR1 and CDR2: SEHNR and FQNEAQ (reference sequence). Losses at the gene ends were 4 bases for V and 5 bases for J; bases not matched to a gene: 2. The CDR3 is made up of 13 amino acids. The CDR3 DNA reads TGTGCCAGCAGCTGGGACAGCCGAAACACCATATATTTT. Its protein product is CASSWDSRNTIYF.

The rearrangement links TRBV15 to TRBJ2-7, with a weak D call TRBD1 (6 bases). This CDR3 has 12 residues. Germline V gene data show CDR1 as LNHNV and CDR2 as YYDKDF (reference sequence). The ends were cut back, 4 bases at V and 4 bases at J, with 8 bases in the middle. In DNA form, the CDR3 reads TGTGCCACCAGCAACAGGGCGTACGAGCAGTACTTC. As protein: CATSNRAYEQYF.

A few counts support this clone. This chain links TRBV7-9 with TRBJ1-2; unclear D gene. Germline lookup yields CDR1 SEHNR and CDR2 FQNEAQ (reference sequence). The germline V and J ends were trimmed by 3 bases and 4 bases, with 9 bases remaining between them. The CDR3 is 13 residues long. CDR3 in DNA: TGTGCCAGCAGCTTGGACGGACTCTATGGCTACACCTTC. Amino acid sequence: CASSLDGLYGYTF.

The chain has TRBV28 and TRBJ1-2, with D unclear. Germline CDR1 MDHEN, CDR2 SYDVKM. Trimming left V 3 bases short and J 8 bases short, with 10 bases between. This CDR3 is built from 12 residues. In DNA form, the CDR3 reads TGTGCCAGCAGTTTGCTGCTATCCGGCTACACCTTC. This encodes CASSLLLSGYTF.

V is TRBV7-2 and J is TRBJ2-1; D might be TRBD2 (6 bases). V gave up 5 bases and J gave up 4 bases, with 15 bases separating them. This CDR3 has 15 residues. Germline V gene lookup returns CDR1 SGHTA and CDR2 FQGNSA. As DNA, the CDR3 is TGTGCCAGCAGCCTTGGAGGGGTCCGATACAATGAGCAGTTCTTC. Translating gives CASSLGGVRYNEQFF.